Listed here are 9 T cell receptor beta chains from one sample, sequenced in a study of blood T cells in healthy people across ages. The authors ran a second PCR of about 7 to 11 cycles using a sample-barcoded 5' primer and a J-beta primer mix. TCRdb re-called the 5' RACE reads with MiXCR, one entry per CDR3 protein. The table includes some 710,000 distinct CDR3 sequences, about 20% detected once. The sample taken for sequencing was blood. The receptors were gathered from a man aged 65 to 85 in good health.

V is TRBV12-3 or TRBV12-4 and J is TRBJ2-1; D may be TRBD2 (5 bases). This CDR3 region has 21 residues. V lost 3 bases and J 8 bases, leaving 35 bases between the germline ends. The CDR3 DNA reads TGTGCCAGCAGTTTCTGGCTAACCAAGGGAGCGGCAAACCCTACAAGCGATGAGCAGTTCTTC. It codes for CASSFWLTKGAANPTSDEQFF.

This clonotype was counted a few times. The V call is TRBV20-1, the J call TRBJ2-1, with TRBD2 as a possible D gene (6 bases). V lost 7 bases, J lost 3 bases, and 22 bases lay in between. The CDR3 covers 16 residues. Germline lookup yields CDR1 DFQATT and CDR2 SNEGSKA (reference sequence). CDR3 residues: CSVPNTRGGIYNEQFF. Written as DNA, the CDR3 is TGCAGTGTCCCCAACACCCGGGGCGGGATCTACAATGAGCAGTTCTTC.

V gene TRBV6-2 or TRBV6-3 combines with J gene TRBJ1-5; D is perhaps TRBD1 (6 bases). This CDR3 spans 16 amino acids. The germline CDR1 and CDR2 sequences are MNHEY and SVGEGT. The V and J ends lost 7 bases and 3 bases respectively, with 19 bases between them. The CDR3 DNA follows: TGTGCCAGCACTCCCGTCACAGGGCGGTCCAATCAGCCCCAGCATTTT. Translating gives CASTPVTGRSNQPQHF.

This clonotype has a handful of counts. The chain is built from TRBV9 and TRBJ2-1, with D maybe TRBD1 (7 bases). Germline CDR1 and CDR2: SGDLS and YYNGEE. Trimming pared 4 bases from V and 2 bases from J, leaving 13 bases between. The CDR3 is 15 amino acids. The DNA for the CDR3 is TGTGCCAGCAGCACGGAGGGACAGACCTACAATGAGCAGTTCTTC. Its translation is CASSTEGQTYNEQFF. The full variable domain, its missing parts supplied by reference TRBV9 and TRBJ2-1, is DSGVTQTPKHLITATGQRVTLRCSPRSGDLSVYWYQQSLDQGLQFLIQYYNGEERAKGNILERFSAQQFPDLHSELNLSSLELGDSALYFCASSTEGQTYNEQFFGPGTRLTVL.

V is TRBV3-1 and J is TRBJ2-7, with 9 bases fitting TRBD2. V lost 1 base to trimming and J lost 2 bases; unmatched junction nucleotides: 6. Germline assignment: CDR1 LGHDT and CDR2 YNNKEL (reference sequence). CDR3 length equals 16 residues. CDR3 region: CASSQVSGGLTYEQYF. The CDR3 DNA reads TGTGCCAGCAGCCAAGTTAGCGGGGGTCTTACCTACGAGCAGTACTTC.

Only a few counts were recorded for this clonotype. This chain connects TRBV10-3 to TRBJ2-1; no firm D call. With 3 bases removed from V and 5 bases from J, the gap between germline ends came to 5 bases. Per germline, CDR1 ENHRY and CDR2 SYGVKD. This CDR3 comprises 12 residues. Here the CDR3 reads CAISEDNNEQFF. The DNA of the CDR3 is TGTGCCATCAGTGAAGACAACAATGAGCAGTTCTTC.

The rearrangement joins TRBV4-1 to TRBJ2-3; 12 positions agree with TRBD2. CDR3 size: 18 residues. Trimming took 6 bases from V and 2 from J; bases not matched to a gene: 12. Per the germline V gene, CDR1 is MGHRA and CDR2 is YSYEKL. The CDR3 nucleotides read TGCGCCAGCAGGAAGGGGCTAGCGGGAGGGCGGGTCACAGATACGCAGTATTTT. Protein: CASRKGLAGGRVTDTQYF.

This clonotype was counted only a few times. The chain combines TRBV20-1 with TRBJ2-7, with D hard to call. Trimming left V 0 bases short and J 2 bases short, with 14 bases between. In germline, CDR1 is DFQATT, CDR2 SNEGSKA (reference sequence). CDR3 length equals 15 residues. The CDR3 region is CSARDLEKGTYEQYF. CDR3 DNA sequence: TGCAGTGCTAGAGATCTCGAGAAGGGAACCTACGAGCAGTACTTC.

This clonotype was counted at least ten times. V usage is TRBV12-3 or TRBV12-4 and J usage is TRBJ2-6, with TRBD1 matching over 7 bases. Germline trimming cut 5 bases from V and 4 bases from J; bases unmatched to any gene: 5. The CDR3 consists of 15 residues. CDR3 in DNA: TGTGCCAGCAGTGTGAAGGGGGCCGGGGCCAACGTCCTGACTTTC. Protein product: CASSVKGAGANVLTF.